This TCR beta chain was documented in a study of blood T cell repertoires in COVID-19 (dated by TCRdb to about 2020). Background on the whole study: Samples covering the acute and convalescent phases of COVID-19 were provided by collaborators in the United States, Italy and Spain. The repertoires were made available in a free public database intended to serve as a resource for research on the immune response to SARS-CoV-2. Nearly every sample came with metadata listing a de-identified subject ID, COVID-19 status, age in years and sex. HLA class I and class II types, where available, came from metadata supplied by the sample provider rather than from assay-based typing. The material from the prospective study consisted of cDNA or gDNA derived from T cells, B-cell-depleted T cells, or PBMCs. Subjects who had been exposed to COVID-19, were actively infected with it, or had recovered from it provided the deeply sampled blood TCRbeta repertoires that made up the dataset. Samples were obtained from the ongoing ImmuneRACE study (first 160 participants) and from some 1,300 subjects provided by 6 global collaborators. Study-level results and caveats: The quantity of clinical and demographic metadata differed by source and by participant and was supplied without curation.

The immunoSEQ Assay, a bias-controlled multiplex PCR, was used to amplify TCRbeta CDR3 regions from genomic DNA. The paper's data handling went like this. Within the assay, amplification of reference gene primers was used to estimate how many nucleated cells each sample contained. Sequence reads were collapsed and filtered to measure the absolute abundance of every unique TCRbeta CDR3 rearrangement. For each sample, productive Simpson clonality was calculated by taking the square root of Simpson's diversity index across productive rearrangements. TCRdb's version of the immuneACCESS table is confined to in-frame rearrangements and falls short of the full clone set. An unresolved V gene accounts for under half of the shortfall where checked; the remainder is of unknown origin. That table furnishes V, J and clone size, whereas the DNA furnished D and trimming. In this sample the table shows a few hundred thousand clones, around 86% of which occur a single time. The ten largest clones capture 0.85% to 0.95% of the sample.

Samples from volunteer blood donors who had recovered from COVID-19 were contributed by a second Seattle source. The collaborating institutions used their own protocols to collect whole blood in K2EDTA tubes. For TCRbeta analysis, collaborators shipped samples as frozen whole blood, isolated PBMCs, or DNA extracted from either of those sample types. Note on this clone: The antigen it recognizes is unknown. No per-base quality is available; no much larger clone lies one base away.

The germline ends are 3 bases apart after V is trimmed by 4 bases and J by 7 bases. Its CDR3 holds 11 amino acids, cysteine through phenylalanine. The retained sequence is limited to the CDR3, 33 bases, with the frame set at the first base. According to the germline V gene, CDR1 reads KGHDR and CDR2 reads SFDVKD. This sequence was found in a woman aged 40 to 49 who had recovered from COVID-19. The chain was built from TRBV24-1 and TRBJ2-2; the D gene cannot be named for sure. Sequencing was carried out using peripheral blood. This receptor carries the CDR3 CATSDYGELFF. The bases are TGTGCCACCAGTGACTACGGGGAGCTGTTTTTT.